This TCR beta chain appears in the sequencing data of a study of shared clonotypes between healthy human individuals. Study context: A donor's plate count was three for CD4 naive and three for CD4 memory; CD8 naive had two and CD8 memory one.

This CDR3 comprises 13 residues. The germline CDR1 and CDR2 sequences are KGHSH and LQKENI. V lost 2 bases, J lost 3 bases, and 7 bases lay in between. Healthy HIV-negative adults without recent acute infections or vaccinations served as donors. The authors divided CD4+ cells into CD45RA+ naive and CD45RA-negative memory subsets. Per the original data handling: Filtering differed because ImmunoSEQ produced junction-only sequences that carried no quality scores. Libraries were prepared by immunoSEQ multiplex PCR; TCRdb keeps only in-frame clonotypes and omits some of them. V, J and clone size were drawn from that table, and D and trimming were deduced from the DNA. The sample yields approximately 2,000,000 clones, about 90% seen once. With respect to this clone: Other DNA sequences within the sample encode an identical CDR3.

The TCR comes from a man aged 18 to 29 in good health. Some clones in this sample may be carry-over from other donors' samples. This sequence joins TRBV18 and TRBJ2-5; a weak D match, TRBD1 (6 bases). The source material was naive CD4+ T cells from PBMCs. The subset: CD45RA+ positively selected. CDR3 sequence reads: CASSPGTKETQYF. CDR3 nucleotide sequence: TGTGCCAGCTCACCAGGGACAAAAGAGACCCAGTACTTC. The variable domain in full, with the rest retrieved from reference TRBV18 and TRBJ2-5, is NAGVMQNPRHLVRRRGQEARLRCSPMKGHSHVYWYRQLPEEGLKFMVYLQKENIIDESGMPKERFSAEFPKEGPSILRIQQVVRGDSAAYFCASSPGTKETQYFGPGTRLLVL.